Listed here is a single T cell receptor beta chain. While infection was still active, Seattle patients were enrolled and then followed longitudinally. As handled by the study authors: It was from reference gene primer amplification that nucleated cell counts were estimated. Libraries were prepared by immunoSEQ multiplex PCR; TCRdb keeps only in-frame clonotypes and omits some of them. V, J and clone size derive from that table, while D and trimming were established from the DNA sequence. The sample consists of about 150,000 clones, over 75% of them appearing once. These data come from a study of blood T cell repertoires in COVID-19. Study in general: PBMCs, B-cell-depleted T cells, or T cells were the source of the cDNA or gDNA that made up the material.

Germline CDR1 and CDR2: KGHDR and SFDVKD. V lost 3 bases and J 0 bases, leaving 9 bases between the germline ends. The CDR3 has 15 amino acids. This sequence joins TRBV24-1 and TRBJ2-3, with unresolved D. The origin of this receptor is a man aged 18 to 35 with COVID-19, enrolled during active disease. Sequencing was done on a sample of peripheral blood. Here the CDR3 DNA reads TGTGCCACCAGTGATGCCCTAGACAGCACAGATACGCAGTATTTT. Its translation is CATSDALDSTDTQYF.